This T cell receptor (beta chain) was documented in a study of regulatory T cells in long-lasting Graves disease (dated by TCRdb to the early 2020s). Describing the broader study: Persistent Graves' disease was defined as persistently positive TSH receptor autoantibodies together with antithyroid drug treatment for over 5 years. Patients with persistent Graves' disease were compared with patients with newly diagnosed Graves' disease using TCR sequencing and RNA sequencing of peripheral blood. The study took place in China and was registered as a clinical trial. A total of around 35 samples underwent TCR sequencing: 13 from persistent and about 20 from newly diagnosed Graves' disease patients. On average, persistent Graves' disease patients in the clinical cohort had been on antithyroid drugs for approximately 10 years. Overall study results and their limits: A larger number of public clonotypes was shared among persistent patients (about 2,700) than among newly diagnosed patients (about 990). Because the primary lesion, thyroid tissue, could not be accessed, the study looked at peripheral blood alone. Persistent disease showed preferential use of TRBV28, TRBJ1-2 and TRBJ2-5, whereas newly diagnosed disease favored TRBV20-1 and TRBJ2-1. The authors noted that the small sample size was a limitation that may lower accuracy. Only the TCR beta chain was sequenced and analyzed. Persistent Graves' disease patients showed lower TCR Shannon entropy and fewer highly expanded clones than newly diagnosed patients, suggesting clonal expansion.

Libraries were built with multiplex PCR. Reads for this sample came from an Illumina HiSeq 4000. TCR beta libraries were built with iRepertoire HTBI primers and Arm-PCR amplification of CDR3 regions. PCR products were gel purified before sequencing. Per the original workflow: Gene usage analysis of CDR3 amino acid clonotypes used the 55 to 80 TRBV and more than 13 TRBJ segments found across samples. COPE and FqMerger were used to merge filtered high-quality paired reads into contigs. BLAST was used to align contigs to IMGT TRBV, TRBD and TRBJ reference genes, with CDR3 defined following IMGT. Any clonotype with a frequency above 0.1% was classified as a highly expanded clone. Repertoire diversity was measured by Shannon entropy, and V-J evenness by the Gini coefficient. A clonotype found in more than one individual was treated as public. TCRdb trimmed the raw reads at Q25, called clones with MiXCR and kept productive beta chains. Rows are unified per CDR3 protein, each entry keeping the most common DNA and genes. These V and J calls originate from TCRdb's pipeline instead of the authors' own analysis. The sample includes almost 350,000 distinct CDR3 sequences, with around a fifth observed a single time. Less than 35% of the sample is taken by the ten largest.

Inclusive of the bounding cysteine and phenylalanine, the CDR3 is 17 residues long. The kept DNA is CDR3 alone, 51 bases in frame from the first base. Clipping removes 3 bases from V and 2 bases from J, with 10 as the unmatched junction base count. Looking up the germline V gene yields CDR1 LGHNA and CDR2 YSLEER. In the paper's terms, the time point label means: persistent/refractory GD, antithyroid drugs over 5 years with positive TRAb. For both TCR sequencing and RNA sequencing, RNA was extracted from PBMCs using TRIzol. The diagnosis of Graves' disease was made according to American Thyroid Association guidelines. The patients came from an endocrinology department in Xi'an, China. Each patient gave approximately 9.7 milliliters of peripheral blood, collected in an EDTA anticoagulant tube. Ficoll Paque Plus density gradient separation was used to isolate PBMCs, and no further T cell sorting was done. RNA quality was checked with an Agilent 2100 Bioanalyzer and agarose gel, and concentration with a NanoDrop 2000.

As for this clonotype: Its antigen is currently not known. Base qualities are not provided; no much larger clone lies one nucleotide away.

The chain is assembled from TRBV4-3 and TRBJ1-2, and TRBD1 aligns with 9 junction nucleotides. The source of this sequence is a female donor with Graves disease. The sequencing used peripheral blood mononuclear cells (PBMCs), collected when the disease was refractory, from a patient treated with antithyroid drugs. The CDR3 region: CASSQARGDRANYGYTF. Here is the DNA: TGCGCCAGCAGCCAGGCCCGTGGGGACAGGGCAAACTATGGCTACACCTTC.